This TCR beta chain was sequenced during a study of control samples from healthy donors and cancer patients. V lost 3 bases to trimming and J lost 1 base, with 12 bases between them. The germline V gene has CDR1 MDHEN and CDR2 SYDVKM. This CDR3 has 15 amino acids. TCRdb keeps only in-frame clones here, not all; method: immunoSEQ multiplex PCR. The sample lists fewer than 150,000 clones, around 90% seen once, with 2% to 2.5% in the top ten. Specimen: blood. The gene calls are TRBV28 and TRBJ1-2; possibly TRBD1 for D (6 bases). The sequence was collected from a man between 18 and 29 years old in good health. The CDR3 protein is CASSFQDRDNYGYTF. The CDR3 region has the DNA TGTGCCAGCAGTTTCCAGGACAGAGATAACTATGGCTACACCTTC.